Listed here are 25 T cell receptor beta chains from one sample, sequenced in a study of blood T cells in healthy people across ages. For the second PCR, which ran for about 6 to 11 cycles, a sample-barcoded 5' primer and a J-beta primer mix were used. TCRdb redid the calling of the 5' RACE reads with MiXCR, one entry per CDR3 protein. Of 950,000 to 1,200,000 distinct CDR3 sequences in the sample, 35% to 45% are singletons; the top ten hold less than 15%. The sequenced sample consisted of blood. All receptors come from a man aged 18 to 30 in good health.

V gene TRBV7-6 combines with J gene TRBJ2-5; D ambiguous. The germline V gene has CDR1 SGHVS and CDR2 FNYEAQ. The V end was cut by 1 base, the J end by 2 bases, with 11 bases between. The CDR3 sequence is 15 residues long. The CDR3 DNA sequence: TGTGCCAGCAGCTTAGAGGTCAGCCTTCAAGAGACCCAGTACTTC. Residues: CASSLEVSLQETQYF.

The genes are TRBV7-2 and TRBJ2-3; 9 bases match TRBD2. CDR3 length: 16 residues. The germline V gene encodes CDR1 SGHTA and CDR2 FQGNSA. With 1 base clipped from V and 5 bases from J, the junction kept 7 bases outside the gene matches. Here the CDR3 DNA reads TGTGCCAGCAGCTTAGTTGCGGGGGGGCCAGAAGATACGCAGTATTTT. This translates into CASSLVAGGPEDTQYF. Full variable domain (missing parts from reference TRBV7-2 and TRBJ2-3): GAGVSQSPSNKVTEKGKDVELRCDPISGHTALYWYRQSLGQGLEFLIYFQGNSAPDKSGLPSDRFSAERTGGSVSTLTIQRTQQEDSAVYLCASSLVAGGPEDTQYFGPGTRLTVL.

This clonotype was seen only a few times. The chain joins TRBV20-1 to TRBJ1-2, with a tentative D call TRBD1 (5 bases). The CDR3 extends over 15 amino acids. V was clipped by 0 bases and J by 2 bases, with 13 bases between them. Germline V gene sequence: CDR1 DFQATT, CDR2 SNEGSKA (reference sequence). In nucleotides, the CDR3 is TGCAGTGCTAGAGACACCGACAGCCCAAACTATGGCTACACCTTC. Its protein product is CSARDTDSPNYGYTF.

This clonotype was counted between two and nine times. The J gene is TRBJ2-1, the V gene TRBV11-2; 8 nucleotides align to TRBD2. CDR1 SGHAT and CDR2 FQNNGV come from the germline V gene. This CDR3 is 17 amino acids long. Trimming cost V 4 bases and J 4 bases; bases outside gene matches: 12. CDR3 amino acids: CASSSPLRGGSYNEQFF. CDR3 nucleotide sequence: TGTGCCAGCAGCTCTCCTTTGCGCGGGGGGTCTTACAATGAGCAGTTCTTC. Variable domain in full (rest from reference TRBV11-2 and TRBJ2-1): EAGVAQSPRYKIIEKRQSVAFWCNPISGHATLYWYQQILGQGPKLLIQFQNNGVVDDSQLPKDRFSAERLKGVDSTLKIQPAKLEDSAVYLCASSSPLRGGSYNEQFFGPGTRLTVL.

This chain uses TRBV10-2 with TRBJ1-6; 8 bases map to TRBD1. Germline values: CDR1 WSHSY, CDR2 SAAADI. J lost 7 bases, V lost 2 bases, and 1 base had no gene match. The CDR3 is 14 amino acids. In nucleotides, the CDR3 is TGCGCCAGCAGTGAGGACAGGGGAAATTCACCCCTCCACTTT. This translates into CASSEDRGNSPLHF.

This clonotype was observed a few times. The CDR3 coding sequence is TGTGCCAGCAGTTTAAGGATCCCAGCCAAAAACATTCAGTACTTC. This gives the protein CASSLRIPAKNIQYF. The chain is built from TRBV28 and TRBJ2-4; D remains unclear. The V gene lost 2 bases and the J gene lost 0 bases, with 8 bases spanning the gap. Per germline, CDR1 MDHEN and CDR2 SYDVKM. The CDR3 sequence is 15 residues long.

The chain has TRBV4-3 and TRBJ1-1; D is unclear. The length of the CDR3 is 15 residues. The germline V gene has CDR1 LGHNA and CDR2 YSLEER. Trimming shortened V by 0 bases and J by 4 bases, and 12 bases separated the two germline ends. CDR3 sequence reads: CASSQEYGLGTEAFF. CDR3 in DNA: TGCGCCAGCAGCCAAGAGTACGGGTTGGGCACTGAAGCTTTCTTT.

CDR3 sequence reads: CASSLRGRGDEQFF. Written as DNA, the CDR3 is TGTGCCAGCAGTTTAAGGGGCAGGGGCGATGAGCAGTTCTTC. The V gene is TRBV27, the J gene TRBJ2-1; the D gene is possibly TRBD1 (6 bases). This CDR3 spans 14 amino acids. Germline V gives CDR1 MNHEY, CDR2 SMNVEV (reference sequence). The V and J ends lost 2 bases and 8 bases respectively, with 13 bases between them.

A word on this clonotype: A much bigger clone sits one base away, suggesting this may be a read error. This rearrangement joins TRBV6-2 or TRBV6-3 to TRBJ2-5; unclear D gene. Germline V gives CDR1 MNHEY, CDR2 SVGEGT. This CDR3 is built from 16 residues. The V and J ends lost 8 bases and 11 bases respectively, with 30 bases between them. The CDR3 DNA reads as TGTGCCAGCGTGGTTCGGCAGACAAAGTTGATCAATGATCAGTACTTC. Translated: CASVVRQTKLINDQYF.

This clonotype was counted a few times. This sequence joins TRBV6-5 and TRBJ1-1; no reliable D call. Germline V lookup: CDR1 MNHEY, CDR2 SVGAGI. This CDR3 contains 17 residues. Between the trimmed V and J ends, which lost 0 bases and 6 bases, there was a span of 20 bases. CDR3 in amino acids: CASSYSPPGESLAEAFF. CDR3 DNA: TGTGCCAGCAGTTACTCCCCCCCGGGAGAGTCTTTGGCTGAAGCTTTCTTT.

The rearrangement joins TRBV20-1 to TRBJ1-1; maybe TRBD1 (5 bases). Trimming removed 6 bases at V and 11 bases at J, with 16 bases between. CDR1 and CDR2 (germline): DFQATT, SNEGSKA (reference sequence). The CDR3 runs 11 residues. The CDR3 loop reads CSARPGADAFF. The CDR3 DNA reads TGCAGTGCCCGACCCGGGGCAGACGCTTTCTTT.

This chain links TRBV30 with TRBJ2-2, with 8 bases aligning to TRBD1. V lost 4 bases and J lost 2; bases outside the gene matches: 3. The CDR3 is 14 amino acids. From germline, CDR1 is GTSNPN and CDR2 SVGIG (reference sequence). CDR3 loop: CAWKGQVNTGELFF. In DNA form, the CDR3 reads TGTGCCTGGAAGGGACAGGTTAACACCGGGGAGCTGTTTTTT.

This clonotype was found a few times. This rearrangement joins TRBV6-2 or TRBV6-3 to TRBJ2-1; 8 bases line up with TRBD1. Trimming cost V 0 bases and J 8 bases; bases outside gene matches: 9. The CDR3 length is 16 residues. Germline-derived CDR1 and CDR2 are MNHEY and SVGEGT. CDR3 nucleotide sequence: TGTGCCAGCAGTTACTCGATTGGACAGGGCTGGCATGAGCAGTTCTTC. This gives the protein CASSYSIGQGWHEQFF.

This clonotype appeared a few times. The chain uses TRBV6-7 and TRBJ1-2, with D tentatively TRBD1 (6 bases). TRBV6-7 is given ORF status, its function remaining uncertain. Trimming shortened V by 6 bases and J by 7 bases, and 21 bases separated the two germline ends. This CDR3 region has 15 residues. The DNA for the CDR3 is TGTGCCAGCAGGCCGCCCGTGGTAGGGGGTTCTGGCTACACCTTC. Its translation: CASRPPVVGGSGYTF.

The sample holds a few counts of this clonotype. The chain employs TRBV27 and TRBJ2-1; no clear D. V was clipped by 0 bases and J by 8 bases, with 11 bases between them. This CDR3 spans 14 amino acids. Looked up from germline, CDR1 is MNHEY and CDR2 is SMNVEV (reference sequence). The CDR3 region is CASSLSMVGYEQFF. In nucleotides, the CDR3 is TGTGCCAGCAGTTTATCGATGGTCGGATATGAGCAGTTCTTC.

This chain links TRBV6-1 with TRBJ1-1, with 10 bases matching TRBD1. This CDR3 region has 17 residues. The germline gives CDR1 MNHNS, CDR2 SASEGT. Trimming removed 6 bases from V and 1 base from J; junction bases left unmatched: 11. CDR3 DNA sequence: TGTGCCAGCAGACATACCATGGGGACAGGGGCGAACACTGAAGCTTTCTTT. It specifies CASRHTMGTGANTEAFF.

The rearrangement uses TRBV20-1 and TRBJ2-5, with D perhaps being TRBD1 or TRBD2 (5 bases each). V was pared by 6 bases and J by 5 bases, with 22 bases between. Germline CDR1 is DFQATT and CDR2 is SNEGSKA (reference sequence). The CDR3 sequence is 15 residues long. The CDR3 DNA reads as TGCAGTGCCGCACAGGACTGGGCAACGTTCGAGACCCAGTACTTC. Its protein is CSAAQDWATFETQYF.

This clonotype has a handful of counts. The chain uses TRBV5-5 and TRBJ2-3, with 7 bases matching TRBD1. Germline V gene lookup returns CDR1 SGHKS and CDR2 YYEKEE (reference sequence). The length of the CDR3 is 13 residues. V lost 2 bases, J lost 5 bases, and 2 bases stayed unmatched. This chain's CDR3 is CASSFDREDTQYF. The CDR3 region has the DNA TGTGCCAGCAGCTTCGACAGGGAAGATACGCAGTATTTT.

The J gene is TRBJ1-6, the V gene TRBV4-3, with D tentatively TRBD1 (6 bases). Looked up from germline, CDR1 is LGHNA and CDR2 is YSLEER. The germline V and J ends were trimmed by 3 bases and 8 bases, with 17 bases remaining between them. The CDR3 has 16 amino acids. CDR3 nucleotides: TGCGCCAGCAGCCAGGCCCGACCAGGGGTTCATTCACCCCTCCACTTT. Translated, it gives CASSQARPGVHSPLHF.

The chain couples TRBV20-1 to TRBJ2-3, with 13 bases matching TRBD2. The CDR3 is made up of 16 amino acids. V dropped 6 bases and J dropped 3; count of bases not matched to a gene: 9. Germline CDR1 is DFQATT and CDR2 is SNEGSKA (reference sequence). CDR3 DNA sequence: TGCAGTGCCACGGTTGGACTAGCGGGGGCGACAGATACGCAGTATTTT. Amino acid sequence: CSATVGLAGATDTQYF.

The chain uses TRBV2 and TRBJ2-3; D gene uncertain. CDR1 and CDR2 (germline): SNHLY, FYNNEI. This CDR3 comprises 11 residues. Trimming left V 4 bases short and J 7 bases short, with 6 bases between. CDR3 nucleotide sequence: TGTGCCAGCAGTGGCTTTAATACGCAGTATTTT. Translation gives CASSGFNTQYF.

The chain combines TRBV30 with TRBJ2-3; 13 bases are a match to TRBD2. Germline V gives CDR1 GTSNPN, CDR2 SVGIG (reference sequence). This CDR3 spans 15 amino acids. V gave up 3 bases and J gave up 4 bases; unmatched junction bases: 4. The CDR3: CAWSRLAGGSDTQYF. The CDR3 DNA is TGTGCCTGGAGCCGACTAGCGGGGGGCTCAGATACGCAGTATTTT.

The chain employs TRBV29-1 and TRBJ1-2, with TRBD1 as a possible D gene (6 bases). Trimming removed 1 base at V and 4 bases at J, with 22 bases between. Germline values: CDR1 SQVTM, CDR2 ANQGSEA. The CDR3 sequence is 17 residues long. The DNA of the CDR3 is TGCAGCGTTGAAGCCGAAGGAGAAGGGGGGCTGAGCTATGGCTACACCTTC. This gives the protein CSVEAEGEGGLSYGYTF.

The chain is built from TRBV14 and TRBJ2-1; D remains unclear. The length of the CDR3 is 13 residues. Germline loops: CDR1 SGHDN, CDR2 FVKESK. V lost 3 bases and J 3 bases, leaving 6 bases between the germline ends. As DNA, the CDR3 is TGTGCCAGCAGCCAGTGGGTCTACAATGAGCAGTTCTTC. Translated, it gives CASSQWVYNEQFF.

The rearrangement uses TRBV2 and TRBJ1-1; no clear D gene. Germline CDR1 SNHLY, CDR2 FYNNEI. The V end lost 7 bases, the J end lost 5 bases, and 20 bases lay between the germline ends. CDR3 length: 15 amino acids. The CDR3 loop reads CASIYPSSVVTEAFF. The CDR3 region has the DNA TGTGCCAGCATTTACCCCTCAAGCGTGGTGACTGAAGCTTTCTTT.